This note documents a single T cell receptor beta chain sequence. Profiled with immunoSEQ multiplex PCR; TCRdb holds only in-frame clones, not every one. Found here are 250,000 to 300,000 clones, around 90% of them singletons; the top ten hold approximately 2.4%. This sample was included in a study of blood T cell repertoires in COVID-19. This receptor was identified in a woman aged 40 to 50 with acute COVID-19. Sequences were obtained from PBMCs or T cells enriched from blood (not recorded which).

The CDR3 sequence: CASENRGVGNTEAFF. In DNA, the CDR3 is TGTGCCAGTGAAAACAGGGGCGTGGGGAACACTGAAGCTTTCTTT. The chain links TRBV19 to TRBJ1-1, with 7 bases lining up with TRBD1. The length of the CDR3 is 15 residues. Trimming cost V 8 bases and J 1 base; bases outside gene matches: 10. Looked up from germline, CDR1 is LNHDA and CDR2 is SQIVND (reference sequence).